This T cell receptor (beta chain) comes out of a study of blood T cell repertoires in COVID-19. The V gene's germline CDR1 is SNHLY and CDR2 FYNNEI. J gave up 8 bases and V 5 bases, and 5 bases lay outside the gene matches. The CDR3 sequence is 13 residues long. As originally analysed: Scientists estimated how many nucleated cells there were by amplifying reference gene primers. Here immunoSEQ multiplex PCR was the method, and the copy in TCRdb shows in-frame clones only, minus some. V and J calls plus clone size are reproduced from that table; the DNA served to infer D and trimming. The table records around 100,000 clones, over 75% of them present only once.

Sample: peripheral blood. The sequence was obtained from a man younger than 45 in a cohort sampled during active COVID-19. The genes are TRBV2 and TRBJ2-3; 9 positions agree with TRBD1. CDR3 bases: TGTGCCAGCAGTCGGGACAGGGTGGCTACGCAGTATTTT. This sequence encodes CASSRDRVATQYF.